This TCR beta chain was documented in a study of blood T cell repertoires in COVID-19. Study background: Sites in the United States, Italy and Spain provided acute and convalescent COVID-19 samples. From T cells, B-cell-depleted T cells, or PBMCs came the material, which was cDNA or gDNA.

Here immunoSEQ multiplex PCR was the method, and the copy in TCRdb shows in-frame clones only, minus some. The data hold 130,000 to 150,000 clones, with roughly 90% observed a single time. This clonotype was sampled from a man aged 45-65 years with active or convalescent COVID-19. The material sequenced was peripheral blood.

CDR3 coding DNA: TGTGCCAGCAGCCAGGGCCCCTACGAGCAGTACTTC. Translation gives CASSQGPYEQYF. The V gene is TRBV3-1 (or the pseudogene TRBV3-2), the J gene TRBJ2-7; D remains unclear. Germline loops: CDR1 LGHDT, CDR2 YNNKEL (reference sequence). V shed 3 bases and J shed 2 bases, with 5 bases lying between them. The CDR3 spans 12 residues.